The source of this TCR beta chain is a study of blood T cell repertoires in COVID-19. Germline CDR1 is MNHEY and CDR2 is SMNVEV (reference sequence). V lost 5 bases, J lost 2 bases, and 5 bases lay in between. The CDR3 has 12 amino acids. Profiling relied on immunoSEQ multiplex PCR, and the TCRdb table lists in-frame clones only, not all of them. The repertoire holds 150,000 or so clones, with roughly 80% as singletons. The chain couples TRBV27 to TRBJ2-3; D is unclear. The sequencing input was PBMCs or T cells enriched from blood (not recorded which). This receptor was identified in a man aged 45 to 65 who had recovered from COVID-19. DNA for the CDR3: TGTGCCAGCAGTCCCAACACAGATACGCAGTATTTT. Amino acids: CASSPNTDTQYF.